The present TCR beta chain was sequenced within a study of patients and donors after allogeneic stem cell transplantation. One entry per CDR3 protein, called by TCRdb with MiXCR from the RT-PCR reads. The table shows about 960,000 distinct CDR3 sequences, with about a sixth occurring only once. V was trimmed by 1 base and J by 1 base, leaving 16 bases between them. The CDR3 totals 17 residues. Germline-derived CDR1 and CDR2 are MNHEY and SVGAGI. This clonotype was sampled from a human donor who was either an allogeneic HSCT recipient or a stem cell or donor lymphocyte infusion donor (not recorded which). It is not recorded whose cells these are; they may come from a transplant donor. V is TRBV6-5 and J is TRBJ2-5; D may be TRBD1 (6 bases). Input material: blood, either unsorted or a sorted T cell fraction (not recorded which). The CDR3 DNA reads as TGTGCCAGCAGTTACTTACCCACATGGACAGTCCAAGAGACCCAGTACTTC. This sequence encodes CASSYLPTWTVQETQYF.